Below, one T cell receptor beta chain is given with its context. The antigen remains unidentified. The data stem from a study of blood T cells in healthy people across ages. Study conclusions and caveats: The study regarded diversity estimates from one million T cells as underestimates.

RNA extraction gave at least 5.5 micrograms of total RNA per sample. A second PCR of about 7 to 11 cycles used a sample-barcoded 5' primer and a J-beta primer mix. The yield of each sample was at least 3 million CDR3-containing paired-end reads. TCRdb reprocessed the 5' RACE reads via MiXCR and lists one record per CDR3 protein. The table lists roughly 1,500,000 distinct CDR3 sequences, about 43% of them singletons. The sequence derives from a young woman in good health. The specimen was blood.

The CDR3 coding sequence is TGCGCCAGCAGTGAGTCTTTAGCAACAGATACGCAGTATTTT. Amino acid sequence: CASSESLATDTQYF. V gene TRBV10-1 combines with J gene TRBJ2-3; D gene unclear. There are 14 residues in the CDR3. Deletions cut 0 bases from V and 3 bases from J, with 7 bases between. The germline gives CDR1 WNHNN, CDR2 SYGVQD (reference sequence).